A selection of T cell receptor beta chains follows, all from one sample in a study of OX40 agonist ivuxolimab in advanced cancers. Using immunoSEQ multiplex PCR, the repertoire was profiled, and TCRdb retains in-frame clones only, with some absent. The repertoire holds about 15,000 clones, with 65% to 80% as singletons. The source was CD4+ or CD8+ T cells sorted from blood, collected in a trial of the OX40 agonist ivuxolimab. The origin of the receptors is an adult with an advanced solid tumor such as melanoma, head and neck, liver or kidney cancer. The CDR3 runs from the conserved cysteine through the conserved F or W. D genes are given only for firm matches. Size tells how often a clone was seen (once, few, many) or the class of an expanded clone, and some rows leave it out.

v_call: TRBV9
j_call: TRBJ2-3
clone_size: -
d_call: TRBD1
cdr3_aa: CASSVGQGIITDTQYF
cdr3_nt: TGTGCCAGCAGCGTAGGACAGGGGATAATCACAGATACGCAGTATTTT

v_call: TRBV7-6
j_call: TRBJ2-1
clone_size: -
d_call: TRBD2
cdr3_aa: CASSLSGKGEQFF
cdr3_nt: TGTGCCAGCAGCTTAAGCGGGAAGGGTGAGCAGTTCTTC

v_call: TRBV19
j_call: TRBJ2-3
clone_size: -
d_call: -
cdr3_aa: CASSLSGDTQYF
cdr3_nt: TGTGCCAGTAGTCTATCAGGGGATACGCAGTATTTT

v_call: TRBV6-1
j_call: TRBJ2-7
clone_size: few
d_call: -
cdr3_aa: CASREAYEQYF
cdr3_nt: TGTGCCAGCAGAGAGGCCTACGAGCAGTACTTC

v_call: TRBV15
j_call: TRBJ2-7
clone_size: -
d_call: -
cdr3_aa: CATSRDSGVGEQYF
cdr3_nt: TGTGCCACCAGCAGAGATTCGGGGGTGGGGGAGCAGTACTTC

v_call: TRBV9
j_call: TRBJ2-3
clone_size: -
d_call: -
cdr3_aa: CASSPTRADTQYF
cdr3_nt: TGTGCCAGCAGCCCTACACGGGCAGATACGCAGTATTTT

v_call: TRBV5-4
j_call: TRBJ2-1
clone_size: -
d_call: TRBD2
cdr3_aa: CASSVGLAGGHEQFF
cdr3_nt: TGTGCCAGCAGCGTGGGACTAGCGGGAGGCCATGAGCAGTTCTTC

v_call: TRBV29-1
j_call: TRBJ2-7
clone_size: -
d_call: TRBD2
cdr3_aa: CSVAGAGGSGEQYF
cdr3_nt: TGCAGCGTTGCTGGAGCGGGAGGGTCGGGGGAGCAGTACTTC

v_call: TRBV19
j_call: TRBJ2-7
clone_size: -
d_call: -
cdr3_aa: CASSIVASFEQYF
cdr3_nt: TGTGCCAGTAGTATAGTAGCAAGTTTTGAGCAGTACTTC

v_call: TRBV9
j_call: TRBJ2-7
clone_size: -
d_call: TRBD2
cdr3_aa: CASGSGRVDEQYF
cdr3_nt: TGTGCCAGCGGTAGCGGGAGGGTCGACGAGCAGTACTTC

v_call: TRBV7-9
j_call: TRBJ1-2
clone_size: -
d_call: -
cdr3_aa: CASSPSARDYGYTF
cdr3_nt: TGTGCCAGCAGCCCGTCGGCGCGGGACTATGGCTACACCTTC

v_call: TRBV5-1
j_call: TRBJ1-1
clone_size: -
d_call: -
cdr3_aa: CASSLSGQHEAFF
cdr3_nt: TGCGCCAGCAGCTTATCCGGACAACATGAAGCTTTCTTT

v_call: TRBV9
j_call: TRBJ1-1
clone_size: -
d_call: -
cdr3_aa: CASSVDALGTEAFF
cdr3_nt: TGTGCCAGCAGCGTAGATGCGTTAGGTACTGAAGCTTTCTTT

v_call: TRBV2
j_call: TRBJ2-7
clone_size: medium-sized
d_call: -
cdr3_aa: CAGGDGATYEQYF
cdr3_nt: TGTGCCGGGGGAGATGGGGCAACCTACGAGCAGTACTTC

v_call: TRBV27
j_call: TRBJ2-5
clone_size: -
d_call: -
cdr3_aa: CASSLGETQYF
cdr3_nt: TGTGCCAGCAGTTTAGGAGAGACCCAGTACTTC

v_call: TRBV5-4
j_call: TRBJ2-7
clone_size: -
d_call: -
cdr3_aa: CASSWGYEQYF
cdr3_nt: TGTGCCAGCAGCTGGGGCTACGAGCAGTACTTC

v_call: TRBV18
j_call: TRBJ2-1
clone_size: -
d_call: TRBD2
cdr3_aa: CASSLGTSGSYNEQFF
cdr3_nt: TGTGCCAGCTCACTGGGGACTAGCGGCTCCTACAATGAGCAGTTCTTC

v_call: TRBV28
j_call: TRBJ1-1
clone_size: -
d_call: TRBD1
cdr3_aa: CASSYRGPTEAFF
cdr3_nt: TGTGCCAGCAGTTACAGGGGGCCCACTGAAGCTTTCTTT

v_call: TRBV11-2
j_call: TRBJ2-3
clone_size: -
d_call: TRBD1
cdr3_aa: CASSPGQGAVDTQYF
cdr3_nt: TGTGCCAGCAGTCCCGGACAGGGGGCTGTAGATACGCAGTATTTT

v_call: TRBV2
j_call: TRBJ2-2
clone_size: -
d_call: TRBD1
cdr3_aa: CASDRDTGELFF
cdr3_nt: TGTGCCAGTGACAGGGATACCGGGGAGCTGTTTTTT